The rows below give T cell receptor beta chains drawn from one sample of a study of T-cell reconstitution after alpha-beta-depleted transplantation in children. Via MiXCR, TCRdb re-called the PCR reads, giving one row per CDR3 protein. The sample contains about 500,000 distinct CDR3 sequences, about an eighth of which appear only once. Here the sequenced sample was PBMCs, mostly from graft donor cells, taken 180 days after TCRalphabeta/CD19-depleted stem cell transplant. The receptors were sampled from a female patient aged 2-15 years who had a stem cell transplant for aplastic anemia, so the T cells may come from the graft donor. Both conserved end residues are part of each CDR3. D genes are given only for firm matches. Not all rows give a size; the values are once, few, many and, for expanded clones, a class.

. | TRBJ2-7 | few | TRBV10-3 | CAISESVGGSEQYF | TGTGCCATCAGTGAGTCGGTAGGTGGTAGCGAGCAGTACTTC
TRBD1 | TRBJ2-7 | . | TRBV29-1 | CSSRDRVNEQYF | TGCAGTAGCCGGGACAGGGTTAACGAGCAGTACTTC
. | TRBJ1-3 | . | TRBV10-3 | CATGGGSGNTIYF | TGTGCCACCGGCGGGGGATCTGGAAACACCATATATTTT
TRBD1 | TRBJ1-5 | few | TRBV28 | CASSSGQGAIGINPQHF | TGTGCCAGCAGTTCAGGACAGGGGGCAATTGGTATCAATCCCCAGCATTTT
. | TRBJ2-1 | . | TRBV12-5 | CASGLVPSPYHNEQFF | TGTGCTAGTGGTTTGGTACCGTCCCCCTATCACAATGAGCAGTTCTTC
. | TRBJ1-1 | many | TRBV7-9 | CASSRGRLNTEAFF | TGTGCCAGCAGCCGTGGGCGTCTGAACACTGAAGCTTTCTTT
. | TRBJ2-3 | . | TRBV23-1 | CASSQSTQYF | TGCGCCAGCAGTCAATCCACGCAGTATTTT
. | TRBJ2-5 | few | TRBV7-2 | CASSLVGHPQETQYF | TGTGCCAGCAGCTTAGTGGGGCACCCACAAGAGACCCAGTACTTC
TRBD1 | TRBJ1-1 | many | TRBV12-3/TRBV12-4 | CASSVGQVKNTEAFF | TGTGCCAGCAGTGTCGGACAGGTTAAGAACACTGAAGCTTTCTTT
. | TRBJ1-5 | few | TRBV4-3 | CASSPRVGLSNQPQHF | TGCGCCAGCAGCCCCAGGGTGGGATTAAGCAATCAGCCCCAGCATTTT
. | TRBJ2-3 | . | TRBV28 | CASSSISGADTQYF | TGTGCCAGCAGTTCAATCTCTGGGGCAGATACGCAGTATTTT
TRBD1 | TRBJ1-2 | . | TRBV5-1 | CASRPGQDLINYGYTF | TGCGCCAGCAGACCGGGACAGGACCTTATTAACTATGGCTACACCTTC
. | TRBJ1-2 | . | TRBV7-6 | CASSLGPQRIGYTF | TGTGCCAGCAGCTTAGGACCACAAAGGATTGGCTACACCTTC
TRBD1 | TRBJ1-5 | . | TRBV20-1 | CSASSGGSNQPQHF | TGCAGTGCTAGTTCAGGGGGCAGCAATCAGCCCCAGCATTTT
. | TRBJ1-1 | few | TRBV7-2 | CASSSDRIEAFF | TGTGCCAGCAGCTCGGACAGAATTGAAGCTTTCTTT
. | TRBJ2-1 | few | TRBV12-3/TRBV12-4 | CASRDRLDSYNEQFF | TGTGCCAGCAGAGATCGCTTGGACTCCTACAATGAGCAGTTCTTC
TRBD2 | TRBJ2-2 | few | TRBV5-1 | CASKGSGTTVNTGELFF | TGCGCCAGCAAAGGTTCCGGGACTACAGTGAACACCGGGGAGCTGTTTTTT
TRBD1 | TRBJ2-1 | few | TRBV14 | CASSLPGQRYNEQFF | TGTGCCAGCAGCCTCCCGGGACAGCGATACAATGAGCAGTTCTTC
TRBD2 | TRBJ2-2 | . | TRBV14 | CASSQSLLSGRATGELFF | TGTGCCAGCAGCCAATCCTTGCTAAGCGGGAGGGCCACCGGGGAGCTGTTTTTT
. | TRBJ2-3 | . | TRBV19 | CASTSLPRVSDTQYF | TGTGCCAGTACGAGCTTACCGAGGGTTTCGGATACGCAGTATTTT
. | TRBJ1-1 | many | TRBV5-1 | CASSLEWDFHEAFF | TGCGCCAGCAGCTTGGAATGGGACTTCCATGAAGCTTTCTTT
TRBD2 | TRBJ2-2 | . | TRBV18 | CASSPNSGITGELFF | TGTGCCAGCTCACCGAATAGCGGGATCACCGGGGAGCTGTTTTTT
TRBD2 | TRBJ2-3 | many | TRBV5-6 | CASSFLAGTTDTQYF | TGTGCCAGCAGCTTTCTAGCGGGCACCACAGATACGCAGTATTTT
. | TRBJ2-7 | few | TRBV7-2 | CASSPEGTRYEQYF | TGTGCCAGCAGCCCAGAAGGGACACGGTACGAGCAGTACTTC
. | TRBJ1-1 | few | TRBV18 | CASSPPGMDTEAFF | TGTGCCAGCTCACCACCGGGCATGGACACTGAAGCTTTCTTT
. | TRBJ1-3 | few | TRBV18 | CASSTLRQDRSGNTIYF | TGTGCCAGCTCCACCCTCAGACAGGACCGCTCTGGAAACACCATATATTTT
TRBD2 | TRBJ2-3 | . | TRBV6-1 | CASSRVAGGTDTQYF | TGTGCCAGCAGTAGAGTCGCGGGAGGCACAGATACGCAGTATTTT
TRBD1 | TRBJ2-5 | . | TRBV24-1 | CATSDRGLGTQYF | TGTGCCACCTCGGACAGGGGGCTGGGGACCCAGTACTTC
TRBD2 | TRBJ2-3 | . | TRBV7-3 | CASSPGLAGGPGTDTQYF | TGTGCCAGCAGCCCAGGACTAGCGGGAGGGCCCGGCACAGATACGCAGTATTTT
. | TRBJ2-1 | . | TRBV4-1 | CASSQERGLSYNEQFF | TGCGCCAGCAGCCAAGAACGCGGCCTCTCCTACAATGAGCAGTTCTTC
. | TRBJ1-5 | few | TRBV6-5 | CASSYRGLQPQHF | TGTGCCAGCAGTTACAGGGGTCTTCAGCCCCAGCATTTT
. | TRBJ1-1 | few | TRBV6-1 | CASSGGFVNTEAFF | TGTGCCAGCAGTGGTGGGTTCGTGAACACTGAAGCTTTCTTT
. | TRBJ2-3 | . | TRBV7-9 | CASSLSGTPLTDTQYF | TGTGCCAGCAGCCTATCCGGGACCCCACTCACAGATACGCAGTATTTT
. | TRBJ2-5 | . | TRBV2 | CASSEEFEIWETQYF | TGTGCCAGCAGCGAGGAGTTCGAGATATGGGAGACCCAGTACTTC
. | TRBJ2-2 | . | TRBV7-9 | CASSLAPRDNTGELFF | TGTGCCAGCAGCTTAGCCCCCAGGGATAACACCGGGGAGCTGTTTTTT
TRBD1 | TRBJ2-1 | few | TRBV18 | CASSLTGGTEQFF | TGTGCCAGCTCACTGACAGGGGGAACTGAGCAGTTCTTC
TRBD2 | TRBJ2-3 | few | TRBV7-2 | CASSLVAGARADTQYF | TGTGCCAGCAGCTTAGTTGCGGGAGCCCGCGCAGATACGCAGTATTTT
TRBD2 | TRBJ2-1 | . | TRBV7-2 | CASNKEGLADYNEQFF | TGTGCCAGCAATAAAGAGGGACTAGCGGATTACAATGAGCAGTTCTTC
. | TRBJ2-3 | . | TRBV10-3 | CAISELDGRARTDTQYF | TGTGCCATCAGTGAGCTTGACGGGAGAGCCCGCACAGATACGCAGTATTTT
. | TRBJ2-5 | few | TRBV20-1 | CSASLSDGATQYF | TGCAGTGCTAGCCTCAGCGACGGGGCGACCCAGTACTTC
. | TRBJ2-3 | few | TRBV6-1 | CASSTPQEGGDPHTQYF | TGTGCCAGCAGTACCCCCCAGGAGGGGGGAGACCCACATACGCAGTATTTT
TRBD1 | TRBJ2-2 | few | TRBV29-1 | CSATEGAGTGELFF | TGCAGCGCGACTGAGGGGGCTGGGACCGGGGAGCTGTTTTTT
. | TRBJ1-2 | few | TRBV10-3 | CAMRSILSPGGYYGYTF | TGTGCCATGAGATCTATCCTGTCTCCCGGGGGCTACTATGGCTACACCTTC
. | TRBJ1-2 | many | TRBV5-1 | CASSLVGNYGYTF | TGCGCCAGCAGCTTGGTCGGTAACTATGGCTACACCTTC
. | TRBJ2-3 | many | TRBV15 | CATSRKASGLPDTQYF | TGTGCCACCAGCAGAAAGGCCAGCGGCCTCCCAGATACGCAGTATTTT
. | TRBJ2-1 | . | TRBV4-3 | CASSQDRGPNPRDEQFF | TGCGCCAGCAGCCAAGACCGGGGCCCAAACCCTCGTGATGAGCAGTTCTTC
TRBD2 | TRBJ2-3 | . | TRBV5-1 | CASSSGTSRDTQYF | TGCGCCAGCAGCTCAGGGACTAGCAGAGATACGCAGTATTTT
TRBD2 | TRBJ2-3 | many | TRBV28 | CASSTTAGLPTDTQYF | TGTGCCAGCAGCACGACAGCGGGGCTGCCCACAGATACGCAGTATTTT
TRBD1 | TRBJ2-7 | . | TRBV3-1 | CASSRDRGDEQYF | TGTGCCAGCAGCCGGGACAGGGGGGACGAGCAGTACTTC
TRBD1 | TRBJ1-1 | . | TRBV12-3/TRBV12-4 | CASSSPLQGAWNTEAFF | TGTGCCAGCAGTTCCCCCCTCCAGGGGGCGTGGAACACTGAAGCTTTCTTT
TRBD1 | TRBJ1-3 | . | TRBV30 | CAWQDRTSGNTIYF | TGTGCCTGGCAGGACAGGACCTCTGGAAACACCATATATTTT
TRBD2 | TRBJ2-7 | many | TRBV4-2 | CASSPLQLAGDYEQYF | TGTGCCAGCAGCCCCCTCCAACTAGCGGGAGACTACGAGCAGTACTTC